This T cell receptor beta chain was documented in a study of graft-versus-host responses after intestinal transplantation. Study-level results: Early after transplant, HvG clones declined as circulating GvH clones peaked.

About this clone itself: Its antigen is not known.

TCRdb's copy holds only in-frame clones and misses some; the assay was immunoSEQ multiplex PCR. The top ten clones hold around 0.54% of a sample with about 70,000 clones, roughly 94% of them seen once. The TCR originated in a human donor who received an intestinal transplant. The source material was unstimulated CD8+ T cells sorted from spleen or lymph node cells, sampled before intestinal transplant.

CDR3 residues: CASSLDRYNEQFF. In DNA form, the CDR3 reads TGTGCCAGCAGCTTAGACCGGTACAATGAGCAGTTCTTC. The chain employs TRBV7-8 and TRBJ2-1, with unresolved D. This CDR3 has 13 residues. The V gene lost 1 base and the J gene lost 4 bases, with 5 bases spanning the gap. Germline V gene sequence: CDR1 SGHVS, CDR2 FQNEAQ.